The rows below give T cell receptor beta chains drawn from one sample of a study of shared clonotypes between healthy human individuals. Here immunoSEQ multiplex PCR was the method, and the copy in TCRdb shows in-frame clones only, minus some. The sample consists of over 950,000 clones, 70% to 80% of them appearing once. The sample taken for sequencing was memory CD4+ T cells from PBMCs. The source of these receptors is a man aged 18-30 years in good health. Some clones in this sample may be carry-over from other donors' samples. The CDR3 runs from the conserved cysteine through the conserved F or W. Each record gives: CDR3 length, D gene, J gene, clone size, V gene, CDR3 DNA, CDR3 protein. A D gene is named only where the DNA matches it firmly. Size tells how often a clone was seen (once, few, many) or the class of an expanded clone, and some rows leave it out.

>14|-|TRBJ1-1|-|TRBV6-6
TGTGCCAGCAGGGGGGATCTGGGGGGCACTGAAGCTTTCTTT
CASRGDLGGTEAFF
>16|-|TRBJ1-4|-|TRBV2
TGTGCCAGCAGTGTCGGCCCGACTGCAACTAATGAAAAACTGTTTTTT
CASSVGPTATNEKLFF
>14|TRBD2|TRBJ2-5|-|TRBV15
TGTGCCACCAGCAACGGACTAGCGGGAGAGACCCAGTACTTC
CATSNGLAGETQYF
>15|TRBD1|TRBJ1-2|-|TRBV19
TGTGCCAGTCGGGACAGATCACAGGGGAACTATGGCTACACCTTC
CASRDRSQGNYGYTF
>15|-|TRBJ1-1|-|TRBV18
TGTGCCAGCTCCCAACATCAAAATGAGGACACTGAAGCTTTCTTT
CASSQHQNEDTEAFF
>17|TRBD2|TRBJ2-5|-|TRBV4-1
TGCGCCAGCAGCCAAGACGGGGCGGGGGGGGCCCAAGAGACCCAGTACTTC
CASSQDGAGGAQETQYF
>12|TRBD1|TRBJ1-4|-|TRBV5-1
TGCGCCAGCAGAGGGACAGGGGAAAAACTGTTTTTT
CASRGTGEKLFF
>13|-|TRBJ2-3|-|TRBV28
TGTGCCAGCACTATTAGTCGGTCAGATACGCAGTATTTT
CASTISRSDTQYF
>15|-|TRBJ1-2|-|TRBV10-3
TGTGCCATCAGTGAGTCGGGGCAGCTAGCCTATGGCTACACCTTC
CAISESGQLAYGYTF
>15|-|TRBJ2-1|-|TRBV7-9
TGTGCCAGCAGCCCTGAGGGGGCGGGAGGCTATGAGCAGTTCTTC
CASSPEGAGGYEQFF
>16|TRBD2|TRBJ2-5|-|TRBV7-3
TGTGCCAGCAGTCGGGCTTCGCGGGAGGTTGGGGAGACCCAGTACTTC
CASSRASREVGETQYF
>15|-|TRBJ2-6|many|TRBV2
TGTGCCAGCACGTGGGGAAGCTCTGGGGCCAACGTCCTGACTTTC
CASTWGSSGANVLTF
>13|-|TRBJ2-7|-|TRBV6-5
TGTGCCAGCAGCAGCCCCGGGGCCTACGAGCAGTACTTC
CASSSPGAYEQYF
>16|-|TRBJ1-2|-|TRBV5-4
TGTGCCAGCAGCCAAGATGCCAGGGAGCCGATTTATGGCTACACCTTC
CASSQDAREPIYGYTF
>16|-|TRBJ1-3|-|TRBV18
TGTGCCAGCTCATACATCCCAGTCACTCCGGGAAACACCATATATTTT
CASSYIPVTPGNTIYF
>12|-|TRBJ2-5|few|TRBV11-1
TGTGCCAGCAGCTTAACTCGTGAGACCCAGTACTTC
CASSLTRETQYF
>15|-|TRBJ2-6|-|TRBV19
TGTGCCAGTAGCTCACAGGGTCAAGGGGCCAACGTCCTGACTTTC
CASSSQGQGANVLTF
>11|-|TRBJ1-4|once|TRBV28
TGTGCCAGCAGCAAAGGACAGTCGCTGTTTTTT
CASSKGQSLFF
>17|TRBD1|TRBJ2-1|-|TRBV15
TGTGCCACCAGCAGAGGGATTTCGGGACAGGGCAATGCTGAGCAGTTCTTC
CATSRGISGQGNAEQFF
>16|TRBD1|TRBJ1-1|-|TRBV5-1
TGCGCCAGCCGTGCCCAGGGGGCCCTTATGAACACTGAAGCTTTCTTT
CASRAQGALMNTEAFF
>14|TRBD2|TRBJ2-7|-|TRBV7-2
TGTGCCAGCAGCGCCAGACTAGCGGGATACGAGCAGTACTTC
CASSARLAGYEQYF
>16|TRBD1|TRBJ1-1|-|TRBV19
TGTGCCAGTAGTTTTCTCCGGACAGGGGGTAACACTGAAGCTTTCTTT
CASSFLRTGGNTEAFF
>12|-|TRBJ2-7|-|TRBV2
TGTGCCAGCAGGGACGAGGTCTACGAGCAGTACTTC
CASRDEVYEQYF
>16|TRBD1|TRBJ2-2|few|TRBV5-1
TGCGCCAGCAGCGATCGGACAGGGGGCCCGACCGGGGAGCTGTTTTTT
CASSDRTGGPTGELFF
>16|TRBD1|TRBJ1-1|-|TRBV14
TGTGCCAGCAGCCAAGACGCAGGACAGGGGAACACTGAAGCTTTCTTT
CASSQDAGQGNTEAFF
>17|-|TRBJ2-6|-|TRBV11-2
TGTGCCAGCAGCCCGAGCCCCATCCGCTCTGGGGCCAACGTCCTGACTTTC
CASSPSPIRSGANVLTF
>16|TRBD2|TRBJ2-1|-|TRBV7-2
TGTGCCAGCAGCTTAGGGGCAGCGGGAGAAAGCAGGGAGCAGTTCTTC
CASSLGAAGESREQFF
>15|TRBD2|TRBJ2-5|-|TRBV4-3
TGCGCCAGCAGCCAAGATCCGGGAGGGTGGGAGACCCAGTACTTC
CASSQDPGGWETQYF
>13|-|TRBJ1-1|once|TRBV28
TGTGCCAGCAGGGTAGGAGGGGGCACTGAAGCTTTCTTT
CASRVGGGTEAFF